This TCR beta chain is drawn from a study of regulatory T cells in long-lasting Graves disease. This clonotype was found many times. What it recognizes is unknown. iRepertoire HTBI primers and Arm-PCR of CDR3 regions built TCR beta libraries. TCRdb re-called the multiplex PCR reads through MiXCR, storing one row per CDR3 protein. The sample holds under 450,000 distinct CDR3 sequences, roughly 24% seen once. Germline V gives CDR1 MDHEN, CDR2 SYDVKM. Trimming pared 6 bases from V and 2 bases from J, leaving 13 bases between. The CDR3 is 14 amino acids. Study-level points and caveats: Persistent disease preferred TRBV28, TRBJ1-2 and TRBJ2-5. New patients shared fewer public clonotypes (about 1,000) than persistent patients did (about 3,000).

Specified time point: persistent/refractory GD, antithyroid drugs over 5 years with positive TRAb. Extracted PBMC RNA gave rise to the TCR library. The chain has TRBV28 and TRBJ1-1; a possible D gene is TRBD1 (5 bases). This clonotype originated in a woman between 35 and 50 years old with Graves disease. The sample was peripheral blood mononuclear cells (PBMCs), taken when the disease was refractory, from a patient treated with antithyroid drugs. This chain's CDR3 is CASSGGGRNTEAFF. As DNA, the CDR3 is TGTGCCAGCAGCGGGGGGGGACGTAACACTGAAGCTTTCTTT. The full variable domain, its missing parts supplied by reference TRBV28 and TRBJ1-1, is DVKVTQSSRYLVKRTGEKVFLECVQDMDHENMFWYRQDPGLGLRLIYFSYDVKMKEKGDIPEGYSVSREKKERFSLILESASTNQTSMYLCASSGGGRNTEAFFGQGTRLTVV.